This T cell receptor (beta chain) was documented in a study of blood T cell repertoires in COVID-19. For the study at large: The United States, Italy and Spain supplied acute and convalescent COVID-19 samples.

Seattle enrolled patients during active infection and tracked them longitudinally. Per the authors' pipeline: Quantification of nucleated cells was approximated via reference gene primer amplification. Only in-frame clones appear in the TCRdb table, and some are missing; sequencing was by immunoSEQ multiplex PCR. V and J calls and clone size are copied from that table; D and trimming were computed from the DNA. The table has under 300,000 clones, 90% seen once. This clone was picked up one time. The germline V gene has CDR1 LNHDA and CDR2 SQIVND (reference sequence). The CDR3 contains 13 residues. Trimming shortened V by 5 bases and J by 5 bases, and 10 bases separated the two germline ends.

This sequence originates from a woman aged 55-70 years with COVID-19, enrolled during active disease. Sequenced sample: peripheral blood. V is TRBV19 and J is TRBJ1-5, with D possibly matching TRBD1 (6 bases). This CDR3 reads CASSLDSHQPQHF. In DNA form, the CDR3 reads TGTGCCAGTAGTTTGGACAGCCATCAGCCCCAGCATTTT.